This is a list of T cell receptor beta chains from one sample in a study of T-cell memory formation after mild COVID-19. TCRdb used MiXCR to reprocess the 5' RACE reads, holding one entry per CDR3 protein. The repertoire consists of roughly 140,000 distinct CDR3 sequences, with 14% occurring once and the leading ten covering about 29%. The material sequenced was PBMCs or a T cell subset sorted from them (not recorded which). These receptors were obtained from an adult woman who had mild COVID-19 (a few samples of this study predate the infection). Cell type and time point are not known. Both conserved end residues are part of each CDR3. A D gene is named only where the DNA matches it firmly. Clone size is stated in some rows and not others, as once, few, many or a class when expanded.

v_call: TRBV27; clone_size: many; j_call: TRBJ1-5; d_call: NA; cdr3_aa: CASKSVRIDSPQHF; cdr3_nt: TGTGCCAGCAAATCGGTCCGAATAGACAGCCCCCAGCATTTT
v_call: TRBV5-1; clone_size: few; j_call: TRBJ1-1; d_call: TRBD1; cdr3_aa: CASSLGDRTNTEAFF; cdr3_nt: TGCGCCAGCAGCTTGGGGGACAGGACCAACACTGAAGCTTTCTTT
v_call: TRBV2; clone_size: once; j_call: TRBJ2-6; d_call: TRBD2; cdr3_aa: CASRGLANGANVLTF; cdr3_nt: TGTGCCAGCAGGGGACTAGCTAACGGGGCCAACGTCCTGACTTTC
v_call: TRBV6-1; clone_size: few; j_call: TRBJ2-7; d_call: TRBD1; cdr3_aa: CASSELGTATYEQYF; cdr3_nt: TGTGCCAGCAGTGAACTCGGGACAGCCACCTACGAGCAGTACTTC
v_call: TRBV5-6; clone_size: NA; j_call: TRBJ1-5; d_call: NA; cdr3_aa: CASSLKRQPQHF; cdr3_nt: TGTGCCAGCAGCTTAAAACGTCAGCCCCAGCATTTT
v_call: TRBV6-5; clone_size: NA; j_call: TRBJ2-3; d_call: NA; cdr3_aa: CASSYSTVLGYTDTQYF; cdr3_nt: TGTGCCAGCAGTTACTCGACGGTATTGGGATACACAGATACGCAGTATTTT
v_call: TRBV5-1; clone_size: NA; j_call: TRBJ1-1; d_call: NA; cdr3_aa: CASRVLDPNPNTEAFF; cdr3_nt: TGCGCCAGCAGGGTCCTGGACCCTAACCCAAACACTGAAGCTTTCTTT
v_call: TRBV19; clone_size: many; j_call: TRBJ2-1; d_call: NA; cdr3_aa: CASSSYGGRYNEQFF; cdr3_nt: TGTGCCAGTAGCTCTTATGGGGGGAGGTACAATGAGCAGTTCTTC
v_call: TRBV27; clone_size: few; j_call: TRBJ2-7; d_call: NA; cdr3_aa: CASSLGPQDVWYEQYF; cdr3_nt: TGTGCCAGCAGTTTAGGGCCACAGGATGTGTGGTACGAGCAGTACTTC
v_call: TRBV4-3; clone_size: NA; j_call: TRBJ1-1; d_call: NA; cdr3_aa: CASSQVSMNTEAFF; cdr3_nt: TGCGCCAGCAGCCAAGTATCAATGAACACTGAAGCTTTCTTT
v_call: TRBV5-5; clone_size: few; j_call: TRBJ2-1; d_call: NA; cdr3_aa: CASSDQGIEQFF; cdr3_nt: TGTGCCAGCAGCGACCAGGGAATTGAGCAGTTCTTC
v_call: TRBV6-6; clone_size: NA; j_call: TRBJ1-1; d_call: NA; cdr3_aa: CASTSHPGTAEAFF; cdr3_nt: TGTGCCAGCACCTCACACCCGGGAACGGCTGAAGCTTTCTTT
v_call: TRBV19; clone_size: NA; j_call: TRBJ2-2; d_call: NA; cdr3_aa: CASSIGQWVTGELFF; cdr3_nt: TGTGCCAGTAGTATTGGACAATGGGTCACCGGGGAGCTGTTTTTT
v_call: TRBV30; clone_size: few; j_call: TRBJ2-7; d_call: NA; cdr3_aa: CAWSGPGYEQYF; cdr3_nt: TGTGCCTGGAGCGGTCCAGGCTACGAGCAGTACTTC
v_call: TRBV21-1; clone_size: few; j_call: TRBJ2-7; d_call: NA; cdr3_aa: CASPGGRPSSYEQYF; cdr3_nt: TGTGCCAGCCCTGGCGGGAGGCCGAGCTCCTACGAGCAGTACTTC
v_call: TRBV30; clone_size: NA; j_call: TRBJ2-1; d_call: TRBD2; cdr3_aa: CAWSVAGEDEQFF; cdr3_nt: TGTGCCTGGAGTGTAGCGGGAGAGGATGAGCAGTTCTTC
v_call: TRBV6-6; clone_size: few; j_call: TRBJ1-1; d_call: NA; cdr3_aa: CASSYSVEGNTEAFF; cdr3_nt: TGTGCCAGCAGTTACTCGGTGGAAGGGAACACTGAAGCTTTCTTT
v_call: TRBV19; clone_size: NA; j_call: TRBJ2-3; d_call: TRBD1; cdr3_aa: CASAIPGQLTDTQYF; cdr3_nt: TGTGCCAGTGCAATTCCGGGACAGCTCACAGATACGCAGTATTTT
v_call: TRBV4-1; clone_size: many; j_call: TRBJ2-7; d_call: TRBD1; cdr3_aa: CASSLGQDFAYEQYF; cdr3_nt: TGCGCCAGCAGCCTCGGACAGGATTTCGCCTACGAGCAGTACTTC
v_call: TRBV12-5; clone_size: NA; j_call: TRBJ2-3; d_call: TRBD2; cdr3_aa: CASGLPTSGGGTQYF; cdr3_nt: TGTGCTAGTGGTTTGCCTACTAGCGGGGGTGGCACGCAGTATTTT
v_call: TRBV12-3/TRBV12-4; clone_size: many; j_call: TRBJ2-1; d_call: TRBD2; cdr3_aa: CASVLLAGVPGEQFF; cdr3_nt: TGTGCCAGCGTCCTACTAGCGGGAGTCCCCGGTGAGCAGTTCTTC
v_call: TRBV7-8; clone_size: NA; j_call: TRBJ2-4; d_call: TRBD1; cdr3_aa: CASSPGTGGDIQYF; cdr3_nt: TGTGCCAGCAGCCCGGGGACAGGCGGGGACATTCAGTACTTC
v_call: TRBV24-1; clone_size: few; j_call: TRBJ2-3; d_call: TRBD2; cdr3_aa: CATSDYRTSGVTDTQYF; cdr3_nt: TGTGCCACCAGTGACTACCGAACTAGCGGGGTCACAGATACGCAGTATTTT
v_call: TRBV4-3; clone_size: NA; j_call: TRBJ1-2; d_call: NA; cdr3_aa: CASSPRTEGFYGYTF; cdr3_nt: TGCGCCAGCAGCCCTAGGACAGAGGGGTTCTATGGCTACACCTTC
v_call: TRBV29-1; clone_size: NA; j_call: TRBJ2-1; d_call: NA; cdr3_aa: CSVDPTGSNEQFF; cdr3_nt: TGCAGCGTTGACCCGACAGGTTCTAATGAGCAGTTCTTC
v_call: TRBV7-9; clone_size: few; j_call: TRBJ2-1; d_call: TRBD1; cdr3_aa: CASSLAPGGSYNEQFF; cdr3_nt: TGTGCCAGCAGCTTAGCTCCAGGGGGCTCCTACAATGAGCAGTTCTTC
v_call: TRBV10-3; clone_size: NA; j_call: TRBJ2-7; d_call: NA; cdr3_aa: CAINWADSEQYF; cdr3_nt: TGTGCCATCAATTGGGCGGACAGCGAGCAGTACTTC